The clone carrying this T cell receptor beta chain appeared a few times. Its antigen is currently unknown. The data are from a study of cytotoxic CD8 clonotypes in ibrutinib-treated CLL. Study-level points and caveats: Clonality at baseline surpassed age-matched healthy donors and tracked circulating CD8+ T-cell counts.

This CDR3 has 14 amino acids. CDR1 and CDR2 from the germline V gene are MNHNS and SASEGT. V lost 2 bases to trimming and J lost 8 bases; unmatched junction nucleotides: 8. Depths of 1 in 200,000 to 1 in 1 million T cells were the sequencing target. Only in-frame clones appear in the TCRdb table, and some are missing; sequencing was by immunoSEQ multiplex PCR. Found here are about 68,000 clones, roughly two thirds of them singletons; the top ten hold approximately 5%. This rearrangement joins TRBV6-1 to TRBJ1-2; 7 positions agree with TRBD1. The specimen was PBMCs, collected after 12 months of ibrutinib treatment. The sequence came from a human donor with chronic lymphocytic leukemia. The CDR3 loop is CASSEQGVWGGYTF. For the CDR3, the DNA is TGTGCCAGCAGTGAACAGGGGGTCTGGGGGGGCTACACCTTC.